The following is a T cell receptor (beta chain) sequence with its context. Its antigen remains unknown. The data stem from a study of cytomegalovirus exposure and HLA in healthy donors. Overall study context: Roughly 180 million T cells yielded approximately 100 million unique TCR beta sequences, as an earlier analysis found. Overall study findings and caveats: In a later analysis, across HLA loci, associated TCR counts were highest for DRB1, lowest for HLA-C. Earlier results showed most TCR beta V segments being productive about 87% or about 30% of the time. Later work associated roughly 17,000 TCR beta sequences with HLA alleles at 0.05 false discovery rate.

Researchers ran the PCR with 60 Vbeta and 13 Jbeta primers. Here immunoSEQ multiplex PCR was the method, and the copy in TCRdb shows in-frame clones only, minus some. The table lists 100,000 to 150,000 clones, around 85% of them singletons. This CDR3 contains 12 residues. Germline values: CDR1 SEHNR, CDR2 FQNEAQ (reference sequence). V was clipped by 5 bases and J by 10 bases, with 14 bases between them. Specimen: PBMCs. The sequence derives from a young man in good health and CMV-seropositive. This chain links TRBV7-9 with TRBJ1-1, with a weak D call TRBD1 (5 bases). The CDR3 protein is CASSQGVTGAFF. CDR3 sequence (DNA): TGTGCCAGCAGCCAAGGGGTCACCGGAGCTTTCTTT.